This entry describes one T cell receptor beta chain. This entry is derived from a study of CD8 T cells in Susac syndrome. The authors carried out high-throughput sequencing of TCR beta. They applied it to CD8+ and CD4+ T cells obtained from blood. The multiple sclerosis control cohort comprised treatment-naive individuals presenting with stable or active relapsing-remitting disease. CD8+ and CD4+ T cells were negatively isolated; TEMRA cells were FACS-enriched. Germline V gene lookup returns CDR1 SGHDN and CDR2 FVKESK. The CDR3 is made up of 14 amino acids. The ends were cut back, 4 bases at V and 4 bases at J, with 11 bases in the middle. A quantity of about 0.5 to 1 ug RNA underwent reverse transcription using random hexamers. TCRdb processed the immunoSEQ multiplex PCR reads anew with MiXCR; each CDR3 protein has one entry. The sample includes more than 65,000 distinct CDR3 sequences, around 95% of them seen just once.

The sequence derives from a human donor with multiple sclerosis. Sequenced sample: CD8+ T cells from PBMCs. The chain combines TRBV14 with TRBJ2-1; D is possibly TRBD2 (6 bases). The CDR3 here is CASSLTGTYNEQFF. The CDR3 DNA reads TGTGCCAGCAGCCTGACGGGGACTTACAATGAGCAGTTCTTC.